The next 19 T cell receptor beta chains were all read from a single sample in a study of monozygotic twins with cystic fibrosis (dated by TCRdb to the early 2020s). The library came from the immunoSEQ multiplex PCR assay. TCRdb took over this immuneACCESS table, retaining in-frame rearrangements with V and J assigned. Such tables are incomplete; in checked studies, under half of the missing clones stem from an unresolved V gene, and the remainder is unexplained. Counted in this sample were 30,000 or so clones; approximately 70% of them appeared once. The ten top clones hold around 0.73% of the sample. The sequenced material came from blood. The receptors were sampled from a girl aged 10 to 17 with cystic fibrosis.

The rearrangement joins TRBV13 to TRBJ2-3; no firm D call. The ends were cut back, 1 base at V and 2 bases at J, with 16 bases in the middle. The CDR3 covers 17 residues. Germline V gene data show CDR1 as PRHDT and CDR2 as FYEKMQ (reference sequence). The CDR3 protein is CASSLEVSPKTTDTQYF. The DNA for the CDR3 is TGTGCCAGCAGCTTAGAGGTCAGCCCAAAAACCACAGATACGCAGTATTTT. Drawing the rest from reference TRBV13 and TRBJ2-3, the complete variable domain is AAGVIQSPRHLIKEKRETATLKCYPIPRHDTVYWYQQGPGQDPQFLISFYEKMQSDKGSIPDRFSAQQFSDYHSELNMSSLELGDSALYFCASSLEVSPKTTDTQYFGPGTRLTVL.

This clone has a handful of counts. The chain combines TRBV5-4 with TRBJ1-1; no clear D gene. V was pared by 0 bases and J by 3 bases, with 12 bases between. CDR1 and CDR2 (germline): SGHNT, YYREEE (reference sequence). This CDR3 is 15 amino acids long. Here the CDR3 DNA reads TGTGCCAGCAGCTTGGTGTCAGCAAGACACACTGAAGCTTTCTTT. Translated: CASSLVSARHTEAFF.

The V call is TRBV7-3, the J call TRBJ2-2, with 11 positions matching TRBD2. J gave up 5 bases and V 4 bases, and 9 bases lay outside the gene matches. Germline CDR1 is SGHTA and CDR2 is FQGTGA. The CDR3 is made up of 17 amino acids. The CDR3, as DNA: TGTGCCAGCAGCTCCACTAGCGGGAGCGGTGGGACCGGGGAGCTGTTTTTT. Translating gives CASSSTSGSGGTGELFF.

V and J are TRBV7-2 and TRBJ2-7; D is tentatively TRBD1 or TRBD2 (5 bases each). The CDR3 contains 12 residues. CDR1 SGHTA and CDR2 FQGNSA come from the germline V gene. V gave up 5 bases and J gave up 4 bases, with 9 bases separating them. The CDR3 here is CASSRDRYEQYF. The CDR3 DNA sequence: TGTGCCAGCAGCCGGGACCGTTACGAGCAGTACTTC.

This chain joins TRBV30 and TRBJ2-1; D might be TRBD2 (6 bases). CDR1 and CDR2 from the germline V gene are GTSNPN and SVGIG (reference sequence). The CDR3 is 15 residues long. V was trimmed by 1 base and J by 4 bases, leaving 14 bases between them. The CDR3 spells CAWSGGGFGYNEQFF. In nucleotides, the CDR3 is TGTGCCTGGAGTGGCGGAGGGTTTGGGTACAATGAGCAGTTCTTC.

The chain employs TRBV10-1 and TRBJ2-3, with unresolved D. Germline V gene sequence: CDR1 WNHNN, CDR2 SYGVQD (reference sequence). The CDR3 covers 16 residues. V was trimmed by 4 bases and J by 6 bases, leaving 20 bases between them. The CDR3 here is CASSGAPGERPDTQYF. CDR3 nucleotide sequence: TGCGCCAGCAGTGGTGCCCCTGGTGAGCGCCCGGATACGCAGTATTTT.

The chain has TRBV9 and TRBJ2-3; TRBD1 agrees at 8 bases. The germline V gene encodes CDR1 SGDLS and CDR2 YYNGEE. The CDR3 length is 14 residues. V gave up 3 bases and J gave up 0 bases; unmatched junction bases: 0. Written as DNA, the CDR3 is TGTGCCAGCAGCGGGGACAGGAGCACAGATACGCAGTATTTT. Translated: CASSGDRSTDTQYF.

This CDR3 is CASSFRTADTQYF. The CDR3 region has the DNA TGTGCCAGCAGCTTTAGGACGGCAGATACGCAGTATTTT. The genes are TRBV5-6 and TRBJ2-3; D gene uncertain. This CDR3 contains 13 residues. Per germline, CDR1 SGHDT and CDR2 YYEEEE. The V gene lost 2 bases and the J gene lost 4 bases, with 8 bases spanning the gap.

The V gene is TRBV7-2, the J gene TRBJ2-5; 13 bases match TRBD2. Per the germline V gene, CDR1 is SGHTA and CDR2 is FQGNSA. V lost 10 bases, J lost 7 bases, and 9 bases stayed unmatched. The CDR3 runs 14 residues. CDR3 coding DNA: TGTGCCACAAGTGGGACTAGCGGGACGGGGACCCAGTACTTC. Translation: CATSGTSGTGTQYF.

V is TRBV7-2 and J is TRBJ2-7, with 12 bases identical to TRBD2. V shed 1 base, J shed 7 bases, and the junction held 14 bases outside the gene matches. Looked up from germline, CDR1 is SGHTA and CDR2 is FQGNSA. The CDR3 runs 18 residues. CDR3: CASSLGHSGTSGSGEQYF. CDR3 coding DNA: TGTGCCAGCAGCTTAGGACACTCCGGGACTAGCGGGTCAGGGGAGCAGTACTTC. Full variable domain (rest looked up from reference TRBV7-2 and TRBJ2-7): GAGVSQSPSNKVTEKGKDVELRCDPISGHTALYWYRQSLGQGLEFLIYFQGNSAPDKSGLPSDRFSAERTGGSVSTLTIQRTQQEDSAVYLCASSLGHSGTSGSGEQYFGPGTRLTVT.

V gene TRBV2 combines with J gene TRBJ2-1, with 11 bases fitting TRBD2. The CDR3 is 16 amino acids. In germline, CDR1 is SNHLY, CDR2 FYNNEI. J was trimmed by 2 bases and V by 4 bases; bases with no gene match: 4. CDR3 loop: CASSGRLAGTYNEQFF. CDR3 bases: TGTGCCAGCAGTGGTAGACTAGCGGGGACCTACAATGAGCAGTTCTTC.

The chain recombines TRBV5-1 with TRBJ2-3; 8 bases fit TRBD1. The CDR3 runs to 15 residues. CDR1 SGHRS and CDR2 YFSETQ come from the germline V gene. The V segment lost 0 bases and the J segment 1 base; nucleotides outside the gene matches: 1. The CDR3 region is CASSLAGGGTDTQYF. The CDR3 DNA reads as TGCGCCAGCAGCTTGGCAGGGGGCGGCACAGATACGCAGTATTTT.

This chain uses TRBV7-9 with TRBJ2-3, with 12 bases aligning to TRBD2. J gave up 7 bases and V 4 bases, and 9 bases lay outside the gene matches. CDR3 length: 16 residues. The V gene's germline CDR1 is SEHNR and CDR2 FQNEAQ (reference sequence). In nucleotides, the CDR3 is TGTGCCAGCAGCTACTCGGGACTAGCGGGTCTGAATACGCAGTATTTT. Its translation is CASSYSGLAGLNTQYF.

The chain couples TRBV29-1 to TRBJ2-3; D tentatively fits TRBD1 or TRBD2 (5 bases each). The germline gives CDR1 SQVTM, CDR2 ANQGSEA. The CDR3 is 13 residues long. Trimming shortened V by 5 bases and J by 2 bases, and 11 bases separated the two germline ends. CDR3 sequence (DNA): TGCAGCGTTACCGGGACCTACACAGATACGCAGTATTTT. It codes for CSVTGTYTDTQYF.

This clone has more than one count but fewer than ten. The chain employs TRBV6-1 and TRBJ2-5, with 7 bases fitting TRBD1. The trim removed 0 bases at V and 3 bases at J, leaving 7 bases unmatched. The germline CDR1 and CDR2 sequences are MNHNS and SASEGT. This CDR3 is built from 16 residues. The chain's CDR3 is CASSEARGRIKETQYF. The DNA of the CDR3 is TGTGCCAGCAGTGAAGCGAGGGGGCGGATCAAAGAGACCCAGTACTTC.

V and J are TRBV27 and TRBJ1-5; D ambiguous. The germline CDR1 and CDR2 sequences are MNHEY and SMNVEV (reference sequence). V was clipped by 5 bases and J by 3 bases, with 8 bases between them. The length of the CDR3 is 13 residues. CDR3 nucleotide sequence: TGTGCCAGCAGTATAGGAATCAATCAGCCCCAGCATTTT. The encoded protein is CASSIGINQPQHF.

The chain employs TRBV7-2 and TRBJ2-1; D ambiguous. V was shortened by 1 base and J by 5 bases, with 12 bases between the two germline ends. From germline, CDR1 is SGHTA and CDR2 FQGNSA. The length of the CDR3 is 15 residues. As DNA, the CDR3 is TGTGCCAGCAGCTTAGAACCCAGGCTAAACAATGAGCAGTTCTTC. Protein product: CASSLEPRLNNEQFF.

The J gene is TRBJ2-3, the V gene TRBV4-3; 12 nucleotides match TRBD2. The V and J ends lost 2 bases and 3 bases, in that order; junction bases with no gene match: 3. CDR1 LGHNA and CDR2 YSLEER come from the germline V gene. The CDR3 totals 16 residues. The CDR3 region has the DNA TGCGCCAGCAGCCAAAGGACTAGCGGGACTACAGATACGCAGTATTTT. This codes for CASSQRTSGTTDTQYF.

This clone occurred a few times. The gene calls are TRBV28 and TRBJ2-1; 7 nucleotides line up with TRBD2. Looked up from germline, CDR1 is MDHEN and CDR2 is SYDVKM. The CDR3 runs 15 residues. V trimming: 3 bases; J trimming: 8 bases; junction bases outside the gene matches: 10. The CDR3 DNA is TGTGCCAGCAGTTTGGGTCTAGCGGTCTTCTATGAGCAGTTCTTC. As protein: CASSLGLAVFYEQFF.